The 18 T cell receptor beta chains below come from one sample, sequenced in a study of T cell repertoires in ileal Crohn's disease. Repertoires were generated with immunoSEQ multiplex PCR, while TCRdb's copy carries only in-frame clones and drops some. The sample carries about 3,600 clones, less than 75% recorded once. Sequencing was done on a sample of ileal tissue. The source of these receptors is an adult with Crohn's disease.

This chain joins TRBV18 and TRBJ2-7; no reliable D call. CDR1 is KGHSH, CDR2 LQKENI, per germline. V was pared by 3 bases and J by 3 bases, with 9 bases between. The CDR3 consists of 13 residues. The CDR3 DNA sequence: TGTGCCAGCTCACCTGAACTGGGCTACGAGCAGTACGTC. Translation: CASSPELGYEQYV.

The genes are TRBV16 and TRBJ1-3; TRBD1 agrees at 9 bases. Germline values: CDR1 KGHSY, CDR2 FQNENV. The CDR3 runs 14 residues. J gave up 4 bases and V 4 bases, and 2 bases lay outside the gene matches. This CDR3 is CASSPGTGGNTIYF. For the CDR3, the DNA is TGTGCCAGCAGCCCCGGGACAGGGGGAAACACCATATATTTT.

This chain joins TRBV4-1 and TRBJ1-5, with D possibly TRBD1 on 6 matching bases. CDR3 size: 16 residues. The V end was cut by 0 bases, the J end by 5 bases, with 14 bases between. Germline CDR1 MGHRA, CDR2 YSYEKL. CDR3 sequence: CASSQDLGGYDQPQHF. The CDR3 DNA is TGCGCCAGCAGCCAAGATTTAGGGGGTTACGATCAGCCCCAGCATTTT.

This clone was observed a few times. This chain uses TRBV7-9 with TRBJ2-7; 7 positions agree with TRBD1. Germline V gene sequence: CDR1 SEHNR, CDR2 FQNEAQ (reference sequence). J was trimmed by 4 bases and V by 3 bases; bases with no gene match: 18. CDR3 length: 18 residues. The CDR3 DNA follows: TGTGCCAGCAGCTTTCGCACAGACGGACAGGCCGCAGAGTACGAGCAGTACTTC. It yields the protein CASSFRTDGQAAEYEQYF.

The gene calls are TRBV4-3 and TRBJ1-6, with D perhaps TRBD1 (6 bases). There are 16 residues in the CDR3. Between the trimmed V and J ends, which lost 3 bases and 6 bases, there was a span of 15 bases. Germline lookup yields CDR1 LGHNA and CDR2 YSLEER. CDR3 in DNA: TGCGCCAGCAGCCACCCGCCCGGGACATCTAATTCACCCCTCCACTTT. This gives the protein CASSHPPGTSNSPLHF.

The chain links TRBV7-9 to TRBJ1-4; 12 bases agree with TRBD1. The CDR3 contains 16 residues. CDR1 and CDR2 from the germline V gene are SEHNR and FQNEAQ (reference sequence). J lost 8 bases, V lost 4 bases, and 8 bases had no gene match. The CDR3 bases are TGTGCCAGCAGCTCCGGGGGACAGGGGGCGTGGGAAAAACTGTTTTTT. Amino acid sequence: CASSSGGQGAWEKLFF.

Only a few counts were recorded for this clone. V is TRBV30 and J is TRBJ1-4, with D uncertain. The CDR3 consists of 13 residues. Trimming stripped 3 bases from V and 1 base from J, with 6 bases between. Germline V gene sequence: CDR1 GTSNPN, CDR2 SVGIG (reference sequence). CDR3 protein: CAWSGGTNEKLFF. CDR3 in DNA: TGTGCCTGGAGCGGAGGAACTAATGAAAAACTGTTTTTT.

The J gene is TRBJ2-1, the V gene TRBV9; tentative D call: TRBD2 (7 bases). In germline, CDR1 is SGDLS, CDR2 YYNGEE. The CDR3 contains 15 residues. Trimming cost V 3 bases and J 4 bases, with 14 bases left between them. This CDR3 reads CASSGEGGRYNEQFF. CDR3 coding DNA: TGTGCCAGCAGCGGGGAGGGGGGGCGATACAATGAGCAGTTCTTC.

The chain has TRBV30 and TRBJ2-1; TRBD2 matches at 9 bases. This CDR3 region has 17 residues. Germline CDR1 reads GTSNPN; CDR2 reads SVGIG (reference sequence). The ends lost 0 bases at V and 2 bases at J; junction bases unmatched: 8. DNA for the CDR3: TGTGCCTGGAGTGTAATGCGGGGGGGCGGGGCCTACAATGAGCAGTTCTTC. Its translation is CAWSVMRGGGAYNEQFF.

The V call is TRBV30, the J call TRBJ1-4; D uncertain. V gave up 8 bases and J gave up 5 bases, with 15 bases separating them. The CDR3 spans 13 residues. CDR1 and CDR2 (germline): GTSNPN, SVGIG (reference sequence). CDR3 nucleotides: TGTGCCAGACAAGAGGGCTTGAATGAAAAACTGTTTTTT. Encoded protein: CARQEGLNEKLFF.

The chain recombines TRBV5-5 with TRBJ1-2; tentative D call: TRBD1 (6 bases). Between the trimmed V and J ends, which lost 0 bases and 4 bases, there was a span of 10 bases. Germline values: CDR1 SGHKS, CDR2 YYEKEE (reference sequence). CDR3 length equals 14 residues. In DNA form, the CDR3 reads TGTGCCAGCAGCTTGGGGGACACCCTCTATGGCTACACCTTC. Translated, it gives CASSLGDTLYGYTF.

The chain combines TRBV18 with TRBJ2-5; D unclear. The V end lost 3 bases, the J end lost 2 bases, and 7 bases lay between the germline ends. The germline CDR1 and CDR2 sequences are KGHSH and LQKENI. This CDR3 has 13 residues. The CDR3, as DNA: TGTGCCAGCTCACCGTCCAGTCAAGAGACCCAGTACTTC. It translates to CASSPSSQETQYF. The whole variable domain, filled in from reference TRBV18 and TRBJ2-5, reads NAGVMQNPRHLVRRRGQEARLRCSPMKGHSHVYWYRQLPEEGLKFMVYLQKENIIDESGMPKERFSAEFPKEGPSILRIQQVVRGDSAAYFCASSPSSQETQYFGPGTRLLVL.

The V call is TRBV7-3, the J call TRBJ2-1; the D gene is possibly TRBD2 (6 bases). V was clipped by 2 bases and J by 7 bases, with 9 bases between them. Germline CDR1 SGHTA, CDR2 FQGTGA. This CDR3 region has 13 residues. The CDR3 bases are TGTGCCAGCAGCTTAGGAGGGTGGAATGAGCAGTTCTTC. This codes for CASSLGGWNEQFF. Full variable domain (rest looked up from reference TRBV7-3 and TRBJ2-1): GAGVSQTPSNKVTEKGKYVELRCDPISGHTALYWYRQSLGQGPEFLIYFQGTGAADDSGLPNDRFFAVRPEGSVSTLKIQRTERGDSAVYLCASSLGGWNEQFFGPGTRLTVL.

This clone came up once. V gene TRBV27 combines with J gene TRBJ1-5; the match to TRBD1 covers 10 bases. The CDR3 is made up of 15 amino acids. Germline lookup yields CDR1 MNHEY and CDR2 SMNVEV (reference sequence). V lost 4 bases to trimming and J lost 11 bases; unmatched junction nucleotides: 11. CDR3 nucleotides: TGTGCCAGCAGTTCCCTCTCGACAGGGGGCGGGGCCCAGCATTTT. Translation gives CASSSLSTGGGAQHF.

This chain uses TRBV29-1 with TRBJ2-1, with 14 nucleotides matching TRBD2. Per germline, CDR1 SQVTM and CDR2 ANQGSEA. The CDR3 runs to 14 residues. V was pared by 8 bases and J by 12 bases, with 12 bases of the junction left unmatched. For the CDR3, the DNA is TGCAGCCCGGACGGGGGACTAGCGGGAGAGCTGCAGTTCTTC. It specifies CSPDGGLAGELQFF.

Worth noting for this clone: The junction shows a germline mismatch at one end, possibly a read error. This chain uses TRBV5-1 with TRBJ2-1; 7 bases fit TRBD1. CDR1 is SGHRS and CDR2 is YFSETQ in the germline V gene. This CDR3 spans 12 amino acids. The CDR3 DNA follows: TGTGCCAGCAGCCTGACAGGGTATGAGCAGTTCTTC. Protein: CASSLTGYEQFF. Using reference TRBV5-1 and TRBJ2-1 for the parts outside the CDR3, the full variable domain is KAGVTQTPRYLIKTRGQQVTLSCSPISGHRSVSWYQQTPGQGLQFLFEYFSETQRNKGNFPGRFSGRQFSNSRSEMNVSTLELGDSALYLCASSLTGYEQFFGPGTRLTVL.

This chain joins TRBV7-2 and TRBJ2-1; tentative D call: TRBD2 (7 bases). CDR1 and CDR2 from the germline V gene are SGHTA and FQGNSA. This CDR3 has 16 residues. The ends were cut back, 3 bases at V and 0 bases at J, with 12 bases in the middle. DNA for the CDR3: TGTGCCAGCAGCTTCGCGGGGGCAAGCTCCTACAATGAGCAGTTCTTC. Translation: CASSFAGASSYNEQFF.

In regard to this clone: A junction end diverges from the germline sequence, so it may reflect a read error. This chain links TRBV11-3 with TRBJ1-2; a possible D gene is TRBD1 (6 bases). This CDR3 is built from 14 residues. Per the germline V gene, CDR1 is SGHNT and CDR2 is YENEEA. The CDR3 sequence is CASSGGQKIYGHTF. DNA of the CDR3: TGTGCCAGCAGCGGTGGACAGAAGATCTATGGCCACACCTTC.